This record looks at one T cell receptor (beta chain) sequence and its context. Germline CDR1 and CDR2: KGHSH and LQKENI. This CDR3 comprises 14 residues. With 3 bases removed from V and 7 bases from J, the gap between germline ends came to 16 bases. This sample stems from a study of T cell responses to AZD1222 COVID-19 vaccine. Using immunoSEQ multiplex PCR, the repertoire was profiled, and TCRdb retains in-frame clones only, with some absent. The table shows 110,000 to 150,000 clones, with about 87% occurring only once. The sample in question was peripheral blood, obtained on day 0 of AZD1222 vaccination. This receptor was obtained from an adult in good health. The V gene is TRBV18, the J gene TRBJ2-7; D assignment may be TRBD1 or TRBD2 (5 bases each). In DNA, the CDR3 is TGTGCCAGCTCACCCGGGACGGCGTTCATAGAGCAGTACTTC. This codes for CASSPGTAFIEQYF. The complete variable domain, with remaining parts taken from reference TRBV18 and TRBJ2-7, reads NAGVMQNPRHLVRRRGQEARLRCSPMKGHSHVYWYRQLPEEGLKFMVYLQKENIIDESGMPKERFSAEFPKEGPSILRIQQVVRGDSAAYFCASSPGTAFIEQYFGPGTRLTVT.